This T cell receptor (beta chain) was identified in a study of T-cell reconstitution after alpha-beta-depleted transplantation in children (dated by TCRdb to 2015 to 2016). Some background on the complete study: The study quantitatively tracked T-cell immune reconstitution after TCRalphabeta/CD19-depleted allogeneic hematopoietic cell transplantation in children using TCR repertoire profiling.

Germline trimming amounts to 4 bases on V and 8 bases on J, with 7 as the count of junction bases outside the gene matches. Its CDR3 holds 14 amino acids, cysteine through phenylalanine. Only the CDR3 DNA is retained, 42 bases long and in frame from the first base. This clonotype occurred a few times. Its antigen remains unidentified. No base-level quality is on record; no much larger clone is a single base apart. Per the publication, the time point label means: day 60 (about 2 months) after transplantation. According to the study, the label for this sample's treatment or condition signals: allogeneic hematopoietic cell transplantation with graft depleted of TCRalphabeta T cells and CD19 B cells. TCRalphabeta/CD19-depleted allogeneic hematopoietic cell grafts were given to the transplant recipients, all of whom were children. Overall results and qualifications from the work: About two months after transplant, the apparently early recovery of alphabetaT-cell counts reportedly depended on just several hundred clones that had expanded rapidly and came from non-depleted graft cells. In some patients, high TCRbeta diversity at day 60 was attributed to recipient T cells and intrathymic progenitors that had survived conditioning. The frequencies of hyperexpanded clones fell over the following months, and after one year, T-cell counts and TCRbeta diversity were mostly attributed to newly produced T cells.

Libraries were prepared through PCR. The sequencing machine was an Illumina HiSeq 2500. To normalize quantification of the TCRbeta repertoire, the TCR libraries were built with molecular barcoding that relied on unique molecular identifiers. Clones were called with MiXCR by TCRdb after fastp trimmed the public reads at Q25, and only in-frame beta chains were retained. Each entry is one CDR3 protein sequence, shown with its most common DNA and genes. The sample table records roughly 30,000 distinct CDR3 sequences; 6% to 8.5% of these occur just once. The ten largest make up under 30% of the sample. The receptor comes from a child in the first two years of life who had a stem cell transplant for acute myeloid leukemia, so the T cells may come from the graft donor. The sequenced sample was peripheral blood, obtained 60 days after TCRalphabeta/CD19-depleted stem cell transplant. The chain joins TRBV12-3 or TRBV12-4 to TRBJ2-4; TRBD2 agrees with 8 junctional bases. The nucleotide sequence reads TGTGCCAGCAGTTGGGACGGGAGGGCCGACATTCAGTACTTC. This yields the protein CASSWDGRADIQYF.